The following is a T cell receptor (beta chain) sequence with its context. Its antigen is not known. TCRdb's table, derived via immunoSEQ multiplex PCR, lists solely in-frame clones and lacks some. The table has about 120,000 clones, 80% to 95% seen once. The data were taken from a study of siplizumab effects on memory and regulatory T cells. CDR3 length: 14 residues. V was shortened by 4 bases and J by 1 base, with 10 bases between the two germline ends. Germline loops: CDR1 MNHNS, CDR2 SASEGT. General study points: Whether proliferating Tregs in siplizumab cultures suppress was not functionally confirmed. The alloreactive clones that mapped to unstimulated subsets made up only a minor fraction. Roughly 75-97% of dividing CD4+ or CD8+ clones were without an attributable naive or memory phenotype.

The sequenced sample was non-Treg CD4+ T cells sorted from blood. This TCR came from a human donor in good health. The rearrangement joins TRBV6-1 to TRBJ1-1; possible D gene TRBD1, 6 bases. The chain's CDR3 is CASSVEGGNTEAFF. CDR3 in DNA: TGTGCCAGCAGTGTGGAAGGGGGGAACACTGAAGCTTTCTTT.